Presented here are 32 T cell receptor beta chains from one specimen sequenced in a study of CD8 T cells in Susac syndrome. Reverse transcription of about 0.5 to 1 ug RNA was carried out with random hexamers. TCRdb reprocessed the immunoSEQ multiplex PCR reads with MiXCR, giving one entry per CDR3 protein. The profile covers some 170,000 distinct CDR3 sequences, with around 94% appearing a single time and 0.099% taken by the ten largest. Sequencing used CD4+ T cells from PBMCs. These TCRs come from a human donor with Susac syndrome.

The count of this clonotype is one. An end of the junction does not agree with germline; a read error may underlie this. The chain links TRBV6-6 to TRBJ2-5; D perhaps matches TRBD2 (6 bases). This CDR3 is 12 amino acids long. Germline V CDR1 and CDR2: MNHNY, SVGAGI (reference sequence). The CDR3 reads CATSRGFETQYF. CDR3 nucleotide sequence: TGTGCCACCAGTCGGGGGTTTGAGACCCAGTACTTC.

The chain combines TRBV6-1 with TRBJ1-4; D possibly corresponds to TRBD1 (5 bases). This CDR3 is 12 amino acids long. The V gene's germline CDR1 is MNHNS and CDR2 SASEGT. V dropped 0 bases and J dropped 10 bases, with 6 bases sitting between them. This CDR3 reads CASSEAGRKLFF. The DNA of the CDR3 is TGTGCCAGCAGTGAAGCGGGGCGAAAACTGTTTTTT.

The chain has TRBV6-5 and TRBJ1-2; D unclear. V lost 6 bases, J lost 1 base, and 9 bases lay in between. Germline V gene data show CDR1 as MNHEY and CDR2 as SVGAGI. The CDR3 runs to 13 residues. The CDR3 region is CASSRAGNYGYTF. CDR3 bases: TGTGCCAGCAGCCGGGCCGGTAACTATGGCTACACCTTC.

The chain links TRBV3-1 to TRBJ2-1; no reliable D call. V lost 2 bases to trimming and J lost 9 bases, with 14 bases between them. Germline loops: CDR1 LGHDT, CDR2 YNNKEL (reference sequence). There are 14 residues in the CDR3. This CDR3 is CASSQTAKQSEQFF. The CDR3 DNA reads TGTGCCAGCAGCCAAACCGCCAAGCAGAGTGAGCAGTTCTTC.

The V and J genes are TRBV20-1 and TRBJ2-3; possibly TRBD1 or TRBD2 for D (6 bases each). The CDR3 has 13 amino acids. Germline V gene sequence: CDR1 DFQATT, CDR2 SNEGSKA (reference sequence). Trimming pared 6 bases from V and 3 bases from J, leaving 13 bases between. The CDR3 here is CSARDTLTDTQYF. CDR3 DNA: TGCAGTGCGCGGGACACCTTAACAGATACGCAGTATTTT.

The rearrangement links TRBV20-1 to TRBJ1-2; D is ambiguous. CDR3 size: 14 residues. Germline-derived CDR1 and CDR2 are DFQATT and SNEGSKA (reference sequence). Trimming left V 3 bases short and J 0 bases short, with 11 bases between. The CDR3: CSARGDLPNYGYTF. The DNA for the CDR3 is TGCAGTGCTAGGGGCGACCTCCCTAACTATGGCTACACCTTC.

DNA for the CDR3: TGTGCCAGCAGTGACACAGCTAGCACAGATACGCAGTATTTT. It yields the protein CASSDTASTDTQYF. The V and J genes are TRBV2 and TRBJ2-3; no clear D gene. Trimming removed 3 bases at V and 0 bases at J, with 7 bases between. Germline CDR1 is SNHLY and CDR2 is FYNNEI. This CDR3 is 14 amino acids long.

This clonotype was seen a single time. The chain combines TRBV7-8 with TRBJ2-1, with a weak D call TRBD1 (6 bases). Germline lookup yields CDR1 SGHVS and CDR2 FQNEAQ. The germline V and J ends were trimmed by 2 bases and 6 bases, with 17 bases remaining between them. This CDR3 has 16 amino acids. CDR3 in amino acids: CASSLTPYKGGNEQFF. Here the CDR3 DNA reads TGTGCCAGCAGCTTAACGCCATATAAAGGGGGCAATGAGCAGTTCTTC.

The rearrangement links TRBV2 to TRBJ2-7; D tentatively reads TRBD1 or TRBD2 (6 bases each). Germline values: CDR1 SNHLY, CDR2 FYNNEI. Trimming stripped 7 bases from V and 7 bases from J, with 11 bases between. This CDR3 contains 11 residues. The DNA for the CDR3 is TGTGCCAGCACGGGGGCGAGGGAGCAGTACTTC. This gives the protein CASTGAREQYF. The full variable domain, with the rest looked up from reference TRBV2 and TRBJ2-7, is EPEVTQTPSHQVTQMGQEVILRCVPISNHLYFYWYRQILGQKVEFLVSFYNNEISEKSEIFDDQFSVERPDGSNFTLKIRSTKLEDSAMYFCASTGAREQYFGPGTRLTVT.

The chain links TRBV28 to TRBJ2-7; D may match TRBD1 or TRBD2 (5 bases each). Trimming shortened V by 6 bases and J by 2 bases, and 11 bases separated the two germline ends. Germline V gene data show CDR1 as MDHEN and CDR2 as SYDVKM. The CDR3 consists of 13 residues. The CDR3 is CASRPGRTYEQYF. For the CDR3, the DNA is TGTGCCAGCAGGCCGGGACGGACCTACGAGCAGTACTTC.

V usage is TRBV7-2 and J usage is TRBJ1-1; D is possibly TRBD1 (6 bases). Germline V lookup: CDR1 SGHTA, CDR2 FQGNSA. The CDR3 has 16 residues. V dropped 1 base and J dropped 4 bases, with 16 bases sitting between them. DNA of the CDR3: TGTGCCAGCAGCTTAGTTTTAGGCAGGGGTGGCACTGAAGCTTTCTTT. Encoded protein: CASSLVLGRGGTEAFF.

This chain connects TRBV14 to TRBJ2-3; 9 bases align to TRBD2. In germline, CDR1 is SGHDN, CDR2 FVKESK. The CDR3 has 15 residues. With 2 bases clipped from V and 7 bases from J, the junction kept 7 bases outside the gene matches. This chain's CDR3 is CASSQPRGGFNTQYF. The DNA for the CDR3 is TGTGCCAGCAGCCAACCGCGGGGGGGCTTTAATACGCAGTATTTT.

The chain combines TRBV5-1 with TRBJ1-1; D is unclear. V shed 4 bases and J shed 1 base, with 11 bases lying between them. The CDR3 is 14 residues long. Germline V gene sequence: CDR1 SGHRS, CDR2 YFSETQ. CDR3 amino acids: CASSVRGGNTEAFF. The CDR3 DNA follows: TGCGCCAGCAGCGTTCGGGGAGGGAACACTGAAGCTTTCTTT.

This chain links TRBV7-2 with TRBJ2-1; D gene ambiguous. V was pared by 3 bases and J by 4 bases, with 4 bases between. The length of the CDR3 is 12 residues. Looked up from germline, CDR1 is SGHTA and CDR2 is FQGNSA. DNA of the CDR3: TGTGCCAGCAGCTTTACATACAATGAGCAGTTCTTC. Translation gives CASSFTYNEQFF. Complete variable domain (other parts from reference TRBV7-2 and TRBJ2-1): GAGVSQSPSNKVTEKGKDVELRCDPISGHTALYWYRQSLGQGLEFLIYFQGNSAPDKSGLPSDRFSAERTGGSVSTLTIQRTQQEDSAVYLCASSFTYNEQFFGPGTRLTVL.

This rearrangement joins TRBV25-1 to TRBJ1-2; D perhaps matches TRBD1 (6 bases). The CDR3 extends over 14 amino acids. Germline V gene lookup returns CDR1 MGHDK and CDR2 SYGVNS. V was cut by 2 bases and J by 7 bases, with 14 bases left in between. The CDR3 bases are TGTGCCAGCAGTGAAGCAGGGGAGCACAGTGGCTACACCTTC. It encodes CASSEAGEHSGYTF.

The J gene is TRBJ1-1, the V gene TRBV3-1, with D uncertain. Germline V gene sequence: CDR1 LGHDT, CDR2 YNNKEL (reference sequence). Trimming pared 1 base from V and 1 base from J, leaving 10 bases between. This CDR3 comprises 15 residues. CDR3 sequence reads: CASSQGRTANTEAFF. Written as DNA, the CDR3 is TGTGCCAGCAGCCAAGGGCGAACAGCGAACACTGAAGCTTTCTTT.

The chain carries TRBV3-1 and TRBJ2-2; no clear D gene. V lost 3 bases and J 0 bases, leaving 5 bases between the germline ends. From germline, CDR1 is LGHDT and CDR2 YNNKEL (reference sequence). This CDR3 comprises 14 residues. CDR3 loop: CASSQETNTGELFF. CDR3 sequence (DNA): TGTGCCAGCAGCCAGGAGACGAACACCGGGGAGCTGTTTTTT.

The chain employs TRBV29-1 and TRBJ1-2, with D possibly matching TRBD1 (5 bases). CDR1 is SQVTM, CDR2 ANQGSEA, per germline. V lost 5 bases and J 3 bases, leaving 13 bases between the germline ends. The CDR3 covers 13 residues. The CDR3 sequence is CSVIQGLDYGYTF. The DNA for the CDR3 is TGCAGCGTTATCCAGGGATTAGACTATGGCTACACCTTC.

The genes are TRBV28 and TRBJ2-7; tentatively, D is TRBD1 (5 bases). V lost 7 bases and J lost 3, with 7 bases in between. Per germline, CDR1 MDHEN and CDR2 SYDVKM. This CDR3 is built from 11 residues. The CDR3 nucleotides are TGTGCCAGCAATGACAGCTACGAGCAGTACTTC. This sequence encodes CASNDSYEQYF.

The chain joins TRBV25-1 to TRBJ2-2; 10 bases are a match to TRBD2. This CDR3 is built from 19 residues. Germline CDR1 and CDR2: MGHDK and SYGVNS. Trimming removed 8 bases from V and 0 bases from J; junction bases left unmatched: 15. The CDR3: CASSLLGFSGGSNTGELFF. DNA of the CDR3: TGTGCCAGCTCCCTTTTAGGTTTTAGCGGGGGGTCGAACACCGGGGAGCTGTTTTTT.

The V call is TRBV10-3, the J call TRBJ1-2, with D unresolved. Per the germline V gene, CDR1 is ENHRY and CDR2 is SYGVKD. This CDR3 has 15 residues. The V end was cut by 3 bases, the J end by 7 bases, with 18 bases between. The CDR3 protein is CAISEGIRVGGGYTF. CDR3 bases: TGTGCCATCAGTGAAGGGATAAGGGTCGGTGGTGGCTACACCTTC.

The CDR3: CASSPPHSSSGNTIYF. CDR3 coding DNA: TGTGCCAGCTCACCACCCCACAGCAGCTCTGGAAACACCATATATTTT. This chain links TRBV18 with TRBJ1-3, with D hard to call. Trimming stripped 0 bases from V and 0 bases from J, with 9 bases between. Germline lookup yields CDR1 KGHSH and CDR2 LQKENI. The CDR3 is 16 residues long.

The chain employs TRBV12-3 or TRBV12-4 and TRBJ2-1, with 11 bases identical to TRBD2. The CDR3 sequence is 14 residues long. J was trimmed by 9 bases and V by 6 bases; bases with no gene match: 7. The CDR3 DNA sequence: TGTGCCAGCAGACTCGGACTAGCGGGTATTGAGCAGTTCTTC. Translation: CASRLGLAGIEQFF.

The CDR3 coding sequence is TGTGCCACCAGTGATTGGTACCAAGAGACCCAGTACTTC. It specifies CATSDWYQETQYF. The V gene is TRBV24-1, the J gene TRBJ2-5, with D hard to call. Looked up from germline, CDR1 is KGHDR and CDR2 is SFDVKD. The length of the CDR3 is 13 residues. V was pared by 2 bases and J by 0 bases, with 3 bases between.

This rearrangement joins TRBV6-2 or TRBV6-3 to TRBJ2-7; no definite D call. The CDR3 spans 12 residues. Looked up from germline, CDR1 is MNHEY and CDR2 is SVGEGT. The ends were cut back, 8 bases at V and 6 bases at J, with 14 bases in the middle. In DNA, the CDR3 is TGTGCCAGCCACCCGCGCTACGGCGAGCAGTACTTC. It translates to CASHPRYGEQYF.

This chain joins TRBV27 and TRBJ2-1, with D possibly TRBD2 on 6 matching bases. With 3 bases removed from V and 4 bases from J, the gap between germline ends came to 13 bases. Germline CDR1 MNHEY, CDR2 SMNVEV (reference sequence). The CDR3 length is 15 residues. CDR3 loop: CASSLGQRAYNEQFF. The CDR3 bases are TGTGCCAGCAGTTTGGGGCAGCGGGCGTACAATGAGCAGTTCTTC.

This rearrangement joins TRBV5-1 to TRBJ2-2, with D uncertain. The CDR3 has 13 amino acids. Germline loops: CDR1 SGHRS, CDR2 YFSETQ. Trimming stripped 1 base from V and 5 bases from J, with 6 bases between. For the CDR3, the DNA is TGCGCCAGCAGCTTGACACAGACCGGGGAGCTGTTTTTT. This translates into CASSLTQTGELFF.

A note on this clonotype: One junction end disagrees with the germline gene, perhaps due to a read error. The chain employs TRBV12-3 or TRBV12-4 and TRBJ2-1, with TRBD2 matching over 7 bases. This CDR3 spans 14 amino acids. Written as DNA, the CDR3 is TGTGCCAGCAGGTTAGGGGTGGGGAGGGATGAGCAGTTCTTC. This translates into CASRLGVGRDEQFF.

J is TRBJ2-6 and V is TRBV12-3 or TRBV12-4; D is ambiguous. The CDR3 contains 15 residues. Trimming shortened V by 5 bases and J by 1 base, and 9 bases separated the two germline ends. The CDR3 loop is CASSRTTSGANVLTF. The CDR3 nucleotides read TGTGCCAGCAGTCGTACCACGTCTGGGGCCAACGTCCTGACTTTC.

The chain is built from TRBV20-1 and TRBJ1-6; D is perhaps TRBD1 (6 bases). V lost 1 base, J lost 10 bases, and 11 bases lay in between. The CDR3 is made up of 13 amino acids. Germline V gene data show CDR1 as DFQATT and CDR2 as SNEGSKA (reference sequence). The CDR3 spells CSARGGGGSPLHF. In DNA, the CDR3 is TGCAGTGCTAGAGGAGGGGGAGGATCACCCCTCCACTTT.

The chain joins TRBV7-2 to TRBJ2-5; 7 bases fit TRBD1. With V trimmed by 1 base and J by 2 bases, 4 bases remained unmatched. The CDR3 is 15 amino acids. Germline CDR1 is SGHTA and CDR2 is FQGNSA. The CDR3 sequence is CASSLGRGLQETQYF. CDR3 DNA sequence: TGTGCCAGCAGCTTAGGCAGGGGGTTACAAGAGACCCAGTACTTC.

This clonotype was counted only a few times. The CDR3 DNA follows: TGTGCCAGCAGTCGGGTTAATGAAAAACTGTTTTTT. Residues: CASSRVNEKLFF. The rearrangement joins TRBV11-2 to TRBJ1-4; the D is unclear. Germline-derived CDR1 and CDR2 are SGHAT and FQNNGV. V lost 6 bases to trimming and J lost 4 bases, with 6 bases between them. This CDR3 contains 12 residues.